Sequencing of this T cell receptor (beta chain) was carried out in a study of cytomegalovirus exposure and HLA in healthy donors. Study-level background: From donors who were HLA-typed, an early data release held 70 million to 90 million unique TCRs.

The CDR3 extends over 15 amino acids. The V and J ends lost 0 bases and 5 bases respectively, with 13 bases between them. CDR1 is KGHSH, CDR2 LQKENI, per germline. The PCR used 60 Vbeta and 13 Jbeta primers. The protocol was immunoSEQ multiplex PCR, while the TCRdb copy is restricted to in-frame clones and leaves out a portion. The sample records approximately 150,000 clones, 60% to 80% being singletons. Whole-study findings and limits: Among donors in an Asian-associated ancestry cluster, a later analysis reportedly found fewer N-insertions than the roughly 680-donor mean. TCR sequences were mostly rare, though some public TCRs occurred in many donors.

Notes on this clone: Its antigen is unidentified.

Sequencing was performed on PBMCs. The chain joins TRBV18 to TRBJ2-5, with D possibly matching TRBD2 (6 bases). The TCR was taken from a male donor in good health and CMV-seronegative. The CDR3 coding sequence is TGTGCCAGCTCACCACCGACGGGAGCCTGGGAGACCCAGTACTTC. It encodes CASSPPTGAWETQYF.